Reported below is one T cell receptor beta chain. The antigen it binds to is not known. The sample holds no much larger clone one base away, and base qualities are not on file. The data stem from a study of patients and donors after allogeneic stem cell transplantation (dated by TCRdb to between 2020 and 2021). V is cut by 0 bases and J by 1 base, and the space between the germline ends is 18 bases. Sequences DFQATT (CDR1) and SNEGSKA (CDR2) are obtained from the germline V gene (reference sequence). Taken from cysteine to phenylalanine, the CDR3 has 17 residues. The retained sequence is limited to the CDR3, 51 bases, with the frame set at the first base. To prepare the library, RT-PCR was applied. The run used a NextSeq 550. TCRdb reworked the public reads: Q25 trimming with fastp, MiXCR clone assembly, productive beta chains retained. Every CDR3 protein is listed once, alongside the most common genes and DNA of its rows. The sample profile shows about a million distinct CDR3 sequences; about a sixth of them were found once. Of the sample, 6% falls within the top ten clones.

The sequenced sample was blood, either unsorted or a sorted T cell fraction (not recorded which). The TCR was taken from a human donor who was either an allogeneic HSCT recipient or a stem cell or donor lymphocyte infusion donor (not recorded which). It is not recorded whose cells these are; they may come from a transplant donor. The rearranged chain carries TRBV20-1 and TRBJ2-5; TRBD1 is possibly the D segment (7 matching bases). The CDR3 in this case is CSARDRRGQQSQETQYF. Read as DNA, the sequence is TGCAGTGCTAGAGATCGGAGGGGGCAACAAAGCCAAGAGACCCAGTACTTC.